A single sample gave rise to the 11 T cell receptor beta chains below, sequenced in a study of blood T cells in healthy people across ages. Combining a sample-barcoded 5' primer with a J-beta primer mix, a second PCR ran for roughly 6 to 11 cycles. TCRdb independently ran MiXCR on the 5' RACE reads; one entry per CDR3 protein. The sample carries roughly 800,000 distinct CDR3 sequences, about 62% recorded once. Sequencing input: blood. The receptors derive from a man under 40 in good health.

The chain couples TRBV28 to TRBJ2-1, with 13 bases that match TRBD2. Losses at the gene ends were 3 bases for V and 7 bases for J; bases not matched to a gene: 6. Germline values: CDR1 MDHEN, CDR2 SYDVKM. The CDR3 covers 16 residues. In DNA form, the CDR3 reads TGTGCCAGCAGTTTGCTTGGGACTAGCGGGGAGAATGAGCAGTTCTTC. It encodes CASSLLGTSGENEQFF.

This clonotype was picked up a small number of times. The CDR3 nucleotides are TGTGCCTGGAGGGGCAGCTACGAGCAGTACTTC. Translating gives CAWRGSYEQYF. The chain carries TRBV30 and TRBJ2-5; no clear D gene. The J call may be in error: the DNA end matches TRBJ2-7 better. The CDR3 sequence is 11 residues long. CDR1 GTSNPN and CDR2 SVGIG come from the germline V gene (reference sequence).

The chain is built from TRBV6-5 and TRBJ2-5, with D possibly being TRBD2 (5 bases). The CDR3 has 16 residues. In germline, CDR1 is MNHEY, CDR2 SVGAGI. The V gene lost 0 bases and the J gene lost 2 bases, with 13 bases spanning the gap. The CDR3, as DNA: TGTGCCAGCAGTTACTCGATGGGGTGGAGGCAAGAGACCCAGTACTTC. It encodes CASSYSMGWRQETQYF.

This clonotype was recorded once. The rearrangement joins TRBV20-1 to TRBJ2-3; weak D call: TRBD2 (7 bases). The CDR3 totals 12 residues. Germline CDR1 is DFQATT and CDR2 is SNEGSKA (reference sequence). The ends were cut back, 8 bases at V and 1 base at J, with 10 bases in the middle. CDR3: CSPGGRTDTQYF. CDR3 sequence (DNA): TGCAGTCCCGGGGGGCGCACAGATACGCAGTATTTT.

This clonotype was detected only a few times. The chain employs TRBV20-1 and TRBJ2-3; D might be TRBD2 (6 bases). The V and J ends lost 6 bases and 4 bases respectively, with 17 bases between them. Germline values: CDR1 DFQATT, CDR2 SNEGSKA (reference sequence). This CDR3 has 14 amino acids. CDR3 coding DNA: TGCAGTGCAACCGAACTAGCAGCGGCAGATACGCAGTATTTT. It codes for CSATELAAADTQYF.

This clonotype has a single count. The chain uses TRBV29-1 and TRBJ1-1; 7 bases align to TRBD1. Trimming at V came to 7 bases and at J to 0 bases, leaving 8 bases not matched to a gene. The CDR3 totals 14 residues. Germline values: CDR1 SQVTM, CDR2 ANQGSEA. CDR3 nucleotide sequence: TGCAGCGCTCGACAGGGATCCATGAACACTGAAGCTTTCTTT. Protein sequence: CSARQGSMNTEAFF. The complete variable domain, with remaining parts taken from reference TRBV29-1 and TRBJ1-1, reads SAVISQKPSRDICQRGTSLTIQCQVDSQVTMMFWYRQQPGQSLTLIATANQGSEATYESGFVIDKFPISRPNLTFSTLTVSNMSPEDSSIYLCSARQGSMNTEAFFGQGTRLTVV.

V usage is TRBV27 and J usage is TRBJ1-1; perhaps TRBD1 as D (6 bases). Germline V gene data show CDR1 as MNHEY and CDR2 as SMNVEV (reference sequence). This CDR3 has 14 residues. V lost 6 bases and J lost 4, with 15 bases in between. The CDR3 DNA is TGTGCCAGCAGACCCGGTACAGGGATCACTGAAGCTTTCTTT. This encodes CASRPGTGITEAFF.

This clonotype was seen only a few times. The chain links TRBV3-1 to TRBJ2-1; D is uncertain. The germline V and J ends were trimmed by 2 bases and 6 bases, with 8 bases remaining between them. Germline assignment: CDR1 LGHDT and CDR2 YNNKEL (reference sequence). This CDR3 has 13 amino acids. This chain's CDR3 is CASSQRRSNEQFF. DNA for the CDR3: TGTGCCAGCAGCCAACGTCGTTCCAATGAGCAGTTCTTC.

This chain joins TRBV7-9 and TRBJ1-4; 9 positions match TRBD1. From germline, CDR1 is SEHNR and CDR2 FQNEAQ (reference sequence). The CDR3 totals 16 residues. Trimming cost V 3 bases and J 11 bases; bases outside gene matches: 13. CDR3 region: CASSLGRGTGRDKLFF. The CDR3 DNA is TGTGCCAGCAGCTTGGGAAGGGGGACAGGGCGTGATAAACTGTTTTTT.

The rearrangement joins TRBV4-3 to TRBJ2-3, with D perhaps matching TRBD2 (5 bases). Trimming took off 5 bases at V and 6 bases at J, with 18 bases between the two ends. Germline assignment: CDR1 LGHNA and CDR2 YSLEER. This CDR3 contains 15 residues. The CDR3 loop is CASSSSLAAYDTQYF. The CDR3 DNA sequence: TGCGCCAGCAGCTCAAGTCTAGCCGCCTATGATACGCAGTATTTT.

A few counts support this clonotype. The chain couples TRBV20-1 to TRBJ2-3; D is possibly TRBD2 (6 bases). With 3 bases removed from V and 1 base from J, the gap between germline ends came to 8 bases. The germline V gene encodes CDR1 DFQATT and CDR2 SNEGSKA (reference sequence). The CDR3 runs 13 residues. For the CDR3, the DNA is TGCAGTGCTAGCGGGGAGGGCACAGATACGCAGTATTTT. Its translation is CSASGEGTDTQYF.